One sample yielded the 24 T cell receptor beta chains listed below, sequenced in a study of blood T cells in healthy people across ages. A sample-barcoded 5' primer and a J-beta primer mix were used in a second PCR of about 7 to 12 cycles. TCRdb fed the 5' RACE reads into MiXCR, producing one record per CDR3 protein. The sample includes some 940,000 distinct CDR3 sequences, almost 30% of them seen just once. This sample also appeared in a second study, on T cells of mothers and their children.

The sequencing input was blood. Every receptor here comes from a woman aged 40-49 years in good health.

This clonotype occurred a few times. This sequence joins TRBV7-8 and TRBJ2-6; 8 bases fit TRBD1. The CDR3 is 19 residues long. The V gene end was trimmed by 3 bases and the J gene end by 4 bases; junction bases not matched to a gene: 14. CDR1 and CDR2 (germline): SGHVS, FQNEAQ. As DNA, the CDR3 is TGTGCCAGCAGCTTTTCAGGGGGCGAGAAATCGAGAGGGGCCAACGTCCTGACTTTC. It is translated as CASSFSGGEKSRGANVLTF. Full variable domain (rest looked up from reference TRBV7-8 and TRBJ2-6): GAGVSQSPRYKVAKRGQDVALRCDPISGHVSLFWYQQALGQGPEFLTYFQNEAQLDKSGLPSDRFFAERPEGSVSTLKIQRTQQEDSAVYLCASSFSGGEKSRGANVLTFGAGSRLTVL.

This clonotype was found many times. The chain recombines TRBV20-1 with TRBJ2-6, with D uncertain. Per the germline V gene, CDR1 is DFQATT and CDR2 is SNEGSKA (reference sequence). CDR3 length: 15 residues. Trimming left V 6 bases short and J 0 bases short, with 12 bases between. DNA for the CDR3: TGCAGTGCAAAAAGAGTGAACTCTGGGGCCAACGTCCTGACTTTC. This sequence encodes CSAKRVNSGANVLTF.

This clonotype was observed a few times. This sequence may be a read error, since a much larger clone differs from it by one base. The V and J genes are TRBV29-1 and TRBJ2-4, with D possibly TRBD2 on 7 matching bases. Germline V gene sequence: CDR1 SQVTM, CDR2 ANQGSEA. This CDR3 comprises 12 residues. Trimming took 6 bases from V and 8 from J, leaving 14 bases between them. The CDR3 nucleotides read TGCAGCGTAAGGGGGGGCGGGTACATTCAGTACTTC. Protein sequence: CSVRGGGYIQYF.

The chain combines TRBV4-3 with TRBJ2-1; D might be TRBD1 (5 bases). The germline gives CDR1 LGHNA, CDR2 YSLEER. The V end was cut by 0 bases, the J end by 0 bases, with 9 bases between. The CDR3 is 16 residues long. This CDR3 reads CASSQDGANSYNEQFF. The CDR3 DNA reads as TGCGCCAGCAGCCAAGATGGGGCGAACTCCTACAATGAGCAGTTCTTC.

In its sample, this clonotype was seen once. Mismatch with germline at one junction end may stem from a read error. The V gene is TRBV6-5, the J gene TRBJ2-4; 7 bases align to TRBD1. CDR3 length equals 14 residues. The V gene's germline CDR1 is MNHEY and CDR2 SVGAGI. The CDR3 loop reads CASSRDSLKSIQYF. CDR3 nucleotide sequence: TGTGCCAGCAGTCGGGACAGTCTAAAAAGCATTCAGTACTTC.

This chain uses TRBV21-1 with TRBJ2-5; no DNA check was done on the table's D call, TRBD2. TRBV21-1 constitutes a pseudogene. The CDR3 consists of 17 residues. The CDR3 region is CASSPNKASGGEETQYF. CDR3 in DNA: TGTGCCAGCAGCCCCAATAAGGCTAGCGGGGGGGAGGAGACCCAGTACTTC.

CDR3 amino acids: CSAGPAEGTYEQYF. CDR3 DNA sequence: TGCAGTGCTGGGCCGGCGGAGGGGACCTACGAGCAGTACTTC. The V call is TRBV20-1, the J call TRBJ2-7; possible D gene TRBD2, 6 bases. CDR1 is DFQATT and CDR2 is SNEGSKA in the germline V gene (reference sequence). The V end was cut by 5 bases, the J end by 2 bases, with 16 bases between. The CDR3 covers 14 residues.

This clonotype occurred a few times. The rearrangement joins TRBV9 to TRBJ2-3, with D tentatively TRBD2 (5 bases). The V gene lost 0 bases and the J gene lost 4 bases, with 15 bases spanning the gap. There are 16 residues in the CDR3. Looked up from germline, CDR1 is SGDLS and CDR2 is YYNGEE. CDR3 residues: CASSVGHRGRADTQYF. The CDR3, as DNA: TGTGCCAGCAGCGTAGGCCACCGGGGTCGGGCAGATACGCAGTATTTT.

This clonotype appeared many times. This chain uses TRBV29-1 with TRBJ2-1; either TRBD1 or TRBD2 may supply D (5 bases each). CDR1 and CDR2 (germline): SQVTM, ANQGSEA. V gave up 6 bases and J gave up 2 bases, with 11 bases separating them. CDR3 length: 13 amino acids. The CDR3 DNA reads as TGCAGCGTCAGGTTGGGGGCCTACAATGAGCAGTTCTTC. Translated: CSVRLGAYNEQFF.

This clonotype turned up a few times. The V gene is TRBV20-1, the J gene TRBJ2-2, with D tentatively TRBD1 or TRBD2 (5 bases each). Trimming removed 3 bases at V and 3 bases at J, with 11 bases between. Germline V lookup: CDR1 DFQATT, CDR2 SNEGSKA (reference sequence). The CDR3 has 14 amino acids. CDR3 loop: CSASGWDHTGELFF. The DNA of the CDR3 is TGCAGTGCTAGTGGGTGGGACCACACCGGGGAGCTGTTTTTT.

Only a few counts were recorded for this clonotype. The chain recombines TRBV4-3 with TRBJ2-7; 8 nucleotides align to TRBD1. CDR1 and CDR2 (germline): LGHNA, YSLEER. The junction had 9 bases not matched to a gene; V was cut back by 4 bases and J by 4 bases. The length of the CDR3 is 15 residues. DNA for the CDR3: TGCGCCAGCAGCCGCGGGACAGGTGGAAAGTACGAGCAGTACTTC. Translated, it gives CASSRGTGGKYEQYF.

On this clonotype itself: A much more abundant neighbour one base away suggests this may be a read error. This chain joins TRBV6-5 and TRBJ2-1, with 8 bases that match TRBD2. V shed 0 bases and J 10 bases; nucleotides not matched to a gene: 2. This CDR3 has 13 amino acids. Germline V gives CDR1 MNHEY, CDR2 SVGAGI. CDR3: CASSYSSGEEQFF. In nucleotides, the CDR3 is TGTGCCAGCAGTTACTCTAGCGGGGAAGAGCAGTTCTTC.

This chain links TRBV10-3 with TRBJ2-5; TRBD2 aligns across 9 bases. The V gene end was trimmed by 6 bases and the J gene end by 4 bases; junction bases not matched to a gene: 3. This CDR3 region has 13 residues. Germline CDR1 reads ENHRY; CDR2 reads SYGVKD. CDR3 protein: CAISPAGGETQYF. The CDR3 nucleotides are TGTGCCATCAGCCCAGCGGGGGGAGAGACCCAGTACTTC.

In this sample, this clonotype turned up a few times. The chain has TRBV12-3 or TRBV12-4 and TRBJ1-2, with D unresolved. V lost 3 bases to trimming and J lost 4 bases, with 12 bases between them. The CDR3 sequence is 14 residues long. The CDR3 DNA sequence: TGTGCCAGCAGTTTTCGGGAGGTCGCCTATGGCTACACCTTC. Its protein is CASSFREVAYGYTF.

The chain uses TRBV27 and TRBJ2-5; D gene ambiguous. The CDR3 runs 13 residues. Trimming took 6 bases from V and 1 from J, leaving 9 bases between them. Germline V gene sequence: CDR1 MNHEY, CDR2 SMNVEV (reference sequence). In DNA, the CDR3 is TGTGCCAGCAGAAGTAATATCCAAGAGACCCAGTACTTC. The encoded protein is CASRSNIQETQYF.

The chain couples TRBV4-3 to TRBJ2-2; the D gene is possibly TRBD2 (6 bases). Deletions cut 4 bases from V and 4 bases from J, with 19 bases between. From germline, CDR1 is LGHNA and CDR2 YSLEER. This CDR3 contains 17 residues. CDR3 in amino acids: CASSPGASTASTGELFF. The CDR3 DNA is TGCGCCAGCAGCCCGGGAGCGAGCACCGCGAGCACCGGGGAGCTGTTTTTT.

This clonotype was observed many times. V gene TRBV20-1 combines with J gene TRBJ1-2; 7 bases fit TRBD1. The CDR3 spans 14 residues. Germline assignment: CDR1 DFQATT and CDR2 SNEGSKA (reference sequence). V dropped 0 bases and J dropped 2; count of bases not matched to a gene: 3. This CDR3 is CSARDEGANYGYTF. The CDR3 region has the DNA TGCAGTGCTAGAGATGAGGGGGCGAACTATGGCTACACCTTC.

The gene calls are TRBV7-2 and TRBJ2-1; 9 bases align to TRBD2. CDR3 size: 16 residues. The germline gives CDR1 SGHTA, CDR2 FQGNSA. V lost 5 bases, J lost 9 bases, and 14 bases stayed unmatched. CDR3 sequence: CASSPRGGRASSEQFF. The DNA of the CDR3 is TGTGCCAGCAGCCCCCGGGGCGGGAGGGCCTCGAGTGAGCAGTTCTTC.

The sample holds a few counts of this clonotype. This chain uses TRBV12-3 or TRBV12-4 with TRBJ2-4; 9 bases agree with TRBD1. CDR3 size: 14 residues. The trim removed 1 base at V and 15 bases at J, leaving 10 bases unmatched. In DNA, the CDR3 is TGTGCCAGCAGTTTAGGGGGAGCGGGACAGGGTCCGTACTTC. Its translation: CASSLGGAGQGPYF.

This clonotype was detected many times. The chain is built from TRBV3-1 and TRBJ1-2, with 8 bases matching TRBD1. Germline V gene sequence: CDR1 LGHDT, CDR2 YNNKEL (reference sequence). V lost 4 bases and J lost 4; bases outside the gene matches: 11. This CDR3 comprises 16 residues. For the CDR3, the DNA is TGTGCCAGCAGCCGAGGGACAGGCCGTATGGGCTATGGCTACACCTTC. Residues: CASSRGTGRMGYGYTF.

The V and J genes are TRBV28 and TRBJ2-7; maybe TRBD2 (6 bases). The germline CDR1 and CDR2 sequences are MDHEN and SYDVKM. Deletions cut 5 bases from V and 1 base from J, with 15 bases between. The CDR3 is made up of 15 amino acids. As DNA, the CDR3 is TGTGCCAGCAGTCCCCGGACGGGGGAGTCCTACGAGCAGTACTTC. Its protein is CASSPRTGESYEQYF.

This clonotype turned up a few times. This rearrangement joins TRBV2 to TRBJ2-3; TRBD2 agrees at 13 bases. CDR3 length: 15 amino acids. Germline V lookup: CDR1 SNHLY, CDR2 FYNNEI. V was pared by 7 bases and J by 2 bases, with 3 bases of the junction left unmatched. This CDR3 reads CASTTSGGLTDTQYF. Written as DNA, the CDR3 is TGTGCCAGCACGACTAGCGGGGGGCTCACAGATACGCAGTATTTT.

In its sample, this clonotype was seen a few times. The chain combines TRBV30 with TRBJ1-1, with D possibly matching TRBD1 (5 bases). The germline gives CDR1 GTSNPN, CDR2 SVGIG (reference sequence). V dropped 3 bases and J dropped 3 bases, with 8 bases sitting between them. This CDR3 region has 12 residues. The CDR3: CAWRRGDTEAFF. CDR3 DNA sequence: TGTGCCTGGAGGAGGGGCGACACTGAAGCTTTCTTT. Supplemented by reference TRBV30 and TRBJ1-1, the full variable domain reads SQTIHQWPATLVQPVGSPLSLECTVEGTSNPNLYWYRQAAGRGLQLLFYSVGIGQISSEVPQNLSASRPQDRQFILSSKKLLLSDSGFYLCAWRRGDTEAFFGQGTRLTVV.

Turning to this clonotype: Just one base apart from a much larger clone, this may be a read error. The J gene is TRBJ2-1, the V gene TRBV7-2; 15 nucleotides line up with TRBD2. The J call is in doubt because the DNA end fits TRBJ2-7 better. Germline values: CDR1 SGHTA, CDR2 FQGNSA. The CDR3 covers 19 residues. CDR3: CASSLALGTSGGPFNEQYF. CDR3 in DNA: TGTGCCAGCAGCTTAGCGTTAGGGACTAGCGGGGGGCCTTTCAATGAGCAGTACTTC.